This entry concerns a single T cell receptor beta chain. The antigen remains unidentified. Other DNA sequences of this sample code for an identical CDR3. This record comes from a study of cytomegalovirus exposure and HLA in healthy donors. On the study more broadly: Across around 400 genotyped donors, 81% landed in the Caucasian-associated ancestry cluster. Findings of the study overall: Presence/absence analyses treated sequencing depth as roughly uniform across donors. A few chains linked to CMV were shown in vitro to be specific for CMV antigens. In a later analysis, V- and J-gene trimming of beta chains associated with a DCLRE1C missense variant, replicated independently.

In the PCR, 60 Vbeta and 13 Jbeta primers were used. Sequenced by immunoSEQ multiplex PCR; TCRdb stores in-frame clones only, minus some. The sample shows approximately 190,000 clones, roughly 80% of them seen only once. V was pared by 2 bases and J by 0 bases, with 7 bases between. Germline V lookup: CDR1 KGHSH, CDR2 LQKENI. The CDR3 covers 14 residues. The sequence derives from a boy aged 10-17 years in good health and CMV-seronegative. The sample was PBMCs. The chain has TRBV18 and TRBJ1-1; D is ambiguous. The DNA for the CDR3 is TGTGCCAGCTCACCAGGGCTACTGAACACTGAAGCTTTCTTT. It codes for CASSPGLLNTEAFF.